The 15 T cell receptor beta chains listed next were all sequenced from one sample in a study of T-cell reconstitution after alpha-beta-depleted transplantation in children. Preparation of the TCRbeta library used unique molecular identifiers. A single record per CDR3 protein comes from TCRdb applying MiXCR to the PCR reads. The sample records hundreds of thousands of distinct CDR3 sequences, about 12% being singletons. The source was PBMCs, collected before TCRalphabeta/CD19-depleted stem cell transplant. The receptor set was obtained from a girl aged 2-10 years with congenital amegakaryocytic thrombocytopenia, due to receive a stem cell transplant.

Points on this clonotype: A much larger clone differs by one base, so this may be a read error. The chain uses TRBV20-1 and TRBJ2-3, with 13 bases matching TRBD2. From germline, CDR1 is DFQATT and CDR2 SNEGSKA (reference sequence). This CDR3 spans 14 amino acids. As DNA, the CDR3 is TGCAGTGCTCGACTAGCGGGAGGAGCAGATACGCGGTATTTT. Its protein product is CSARLAGGADTRYF.

The chain carries TRBV20-1 and TRBJ2-7; tentative D call: TRBD1 (6 bases). This CDR3 contains 15 residues. The V end lost 3 bases, the J end lost 2 bases, and 17 bases lay between the germline ends. From germline, CDR1 is DFQATT and CDR2 SNEGSKA (reference sequence). The CDR3 DNA sequence: TGCAGTGCTAGGGACAGCGTGGCATTAACCTACGAGCAGTACTTC. Translated: CSARDSVALTYEQYF.

This clonotype was picked up a small number of times. This chain connects TRBV7-6 to TRBJ2-1, with 9 bases lining up with TRBD2. This CDR3 is built from 15 residues. The V segment lost 5 bases and the J segment 6 bases; nucleotides outside the gene matches: 8. Looked up from germline, CDR1 is SGHVS and CDR2 is FNYEAQ. The CDR3 protein is CASSPTVAGANEQFF. The CDR3 DNA is TGTGCCAGCAGCCCCACGGTAGCGGGAGCCAATGAGCAGTTCTTC.

This clonotype turned up a few times. The rearrangement uses TRBV29-1 and TRBJ1-1, with TRBD1 as a possible D gene (6 bases). The CDR3 extends over 12 amino acids. The germline V and J ends were trimmed by 6 bases and 5 bases, with 13 bases remaining between them. The germline CDR1 and CDR2 sequences are SQVTM and ANQGSEA. The CDR3 sequence: CSVQGTDTEAFF. The DNA of the CDR3 is TGCAGCGTCCAGGGGACGGATACTGAAGCTTTCTTT.

This clonotype was counted many times. Here the CDR3 DNA reads TGTGCCACCAGCACTCAGGGGAACTATGGCTACACCTTC. It specifies CATSTQGNYGYTF. The rearrangement uses TRBV15 and TRBJ1-2; TRBD1 might be the D (6 bases). Germline V gives CDR1 LNHNV, CDR2 YYDKDF (reference sequence). The CDR3 extends over 13 amino acids. Trimming left V 4 bases short and J 2 bases short, with 8 bases between.

This clonotype appeared a few times. The V gene is TRBV20-1, the J gene TRBJ2-1; TRBD2 matches 10 bases. Germline CDR1 DFQATT, CDR2 SNEGSKA (reference sequence). This CDR3 spans 14 amino acids. The trim removed 0 bases at V and 6 bases at J, leaving 2 bases unmatched. The CDR3 bases are TGCAGTGCTAGAGAACTAGCGGGAAGCAATGAGCAGTTCTTC. Encoded protein: CSARELAGSNEQFF.

In this sample, this clonotype turned up a few times. V usage is TRBV27 and J usage is TRBJ2-2; no definite D call. The ends were cut back, 0 bases at V and 4 bases at J, with 6 bases in the middle. Germline CDR1 reads MNHEY; CDR2 reads SMNVEV (reference sequence). The CDR3 is 14 amino acids. CDR3 sequence: CASSLSLRTGELFF. CDR3 sequence (DNA): TGTGCCAGCAGTTTATCGCTACGCACCGGGGAGCTGTTTTTT.

This clonotype was observed a handful of times. The chain recombines TRBV28 with TRBJ2-7, with a tentative D call TRBD1 (5 bases). The ends were cut back, 10 bases at V and 1 base at J, with 11 bases in the middle. The CDR3 runs 12 residues. Germline V gene lookup returns CDR1 MDHEN and CDR2 SYDVKM. CDR3 DNA sequence: TGTGCCACCTTCTCAGGGTCCTACGAGCAGTACTTC. Residues: CATFSGSYEQYF.

The sample holds many counts of this clonotype. The chain joins TRBV5-1 to TRBJ2-2; weak D call: TRBD2 (6 bases). The CDR3 runs 16 residues. Per the germline V gene, CDR1 is SGHRS and CDR2 is YFSETQ. Trimming removed 1 base from V and 2 bases from J, with 12 bases in between. CDR3 residues: CASSLSVGGNTGELFF. CDR3 in DNA: TGCGCCAGCAGCTTGTCTGTCGGGGGAAACACCGGGGAGCTGTTTTTT.

Turning to this clonotype: This may arise from a read error, as a much more abundant clone is one base away. V usage is TRBV20-1 and J usage is TRBJ2-7; D not resolved. Per germline, CDR1 DFQATT and CDR2 SNEGSKA (reference sequence). This CDR3 has 13 amino acids. V dropped 2 bases and J dropped 5 bases, with 13 bases sitting between them. As DNA, the CDR3 is TGCAGTGCTAGACCACTGCCTGGGGACGAGCAGTACTTC. It specifies CSARPLPGDEQYF.

The gene calls are TRBV4-1 and TRBJ2-1; D may be TRBD2 (6 bases). The germline gives CDR1 MGHRA, CDR2 YSYEKL. The germline V and J ends were trimmed by 0 bases and 0 bases, with 12 bases remaining between them. CDR3 length equals 17 residues. As DNA, the CDR3 is TGCGCCAGCAGCCAAGATCTCGGGAGAGACTCCTACAATGAGCAGTTCTTC. It translates to CASSQDLGRDSYNEQFF.

This clonotype was counted at least ten times. CDR3 sequence (DNA): TGTGCCAGCCGCGAAGGGTTCGGCACAGATACGCAGTATTTT. Translating gives CASREGFGTDTQYF. The chain has TRBV6-1 and TRBJ2-3; the D is unclear. In germline, CDR1 is MNHNS, CDR2 SASEGT. V was pared by 8 bases and J by 1 base, with 13 bases between. The CDR3 loop spans 14 amino acids.

The genes are TRBV5-1 and TRBJ2-1; TRBD2 matches at 16 bases. After removal of 4 bases from V and 2 bases from J, the junction contained 6 bases not matched to a gene. Germline-derived CDR1 and CDR2 are SGHRS and YFSETQ. The CDR3 consists of 18 residues. CDR3 sequence reads: CASSMGLAGGGPYNEQFF. CDR3 nucleotides: TGCGCCAGCAGCATGGGACTAGCGGGAGGGGGACCCTACAATGAGCAGTTCTTC.

At least ten counts were recorded for this clonotype. The chain couples TRBV7-6 to TRBJ2-1, with TRBD1 as a possible D gene (7 bases). Germline CDR1 and CDR2: SGHVS and FNYEAQ. The CDR3 contains 14 residues. V was shortened by 5 bases and J by 5 bases, with 13 bases between the two germline ends. CDR3 in DNA: TGTGCCAGCAGCCCCAGGGGGGCGGACAATGAGCAGTTCTTC. This translates into CASSPRGADNEQFF.

This clonotype has ten or more counts. The chain carries TRBV20-1 and TRBJ1-4; possible D gene TRBD1, 5 bases. CDR1 is DFQATT and CDR2 is SNEGSKA in the germline V gene (reference sequence). The ends were cut back, 3 bases at V and 5 bases at J, with 10 bases in the middle. The CDR3 has 13 amino acids. CDR3 DNA sequence: TGCAGTGCTAGGCAGGGTTGGAATGAAAAACTGTTTTTT. This codes for CSARQGWNEKLFF.